This T cell receptor beta chain emerged from a study of vaccination and CD4 T cells after COVID-19. The ends lost 4 bases at V and 2 bases at J; junction bases unmatched: 3. The CDR3 consists of 16 residues. Germline CDR1 reads SGHRS; CDR2 reads YFSETQ. Treatment in this sample: approximately nine-day PBMC culture with coronavirus spike peptide pools or control peptides (ViraFEST assay). Sequence data for DNA of cultured CD4+ T cells were generated by the Oncomine TCR Beta short-read assay. TCRdb reanalysed the PCR reads using MiXCR and keeps one entry per CDR3 protein. The table has roughly 16,000 distinct CDR3 sequences, roughly 51% seen once. Details on this clonotype: What it binds is not known.

Sequences were derived from cultured CD4+ T cells from blood, sampled after SARS-CoV-2 vaccination. The chain links TRBV5-1 to TRBJ2-5; 15 positions match TRBD2. This clonotype originated in a human donor with COVID-19. The CDR3 loop reads CASSGGLAGGQETQYF. CDR3 nucleotide sequence: TGCGCCAGCAGCGGGGGACTAGCGGGGGGTCAAGAGACCCAGTACTTC.